The present TCR beta chain was sequenced within a study of blood T cells in healthy people across ages. Trimming took 5 bases from V and 3 from J; bases not matched to a gene: 12. Germline V gene lookup returns CDR1 MNHEY and CDR2 SMNVEV (reference sequence). This CDR3 contains 17 residues. A sample-barcoded 5' primer and a J-beta primer mix were used in a second PCR of roughly 7 to 11 cycles. TCRdb re-derived calls from the 5' RACE reads in MiXCR, one entry per CDR3 protein. The sample includes some 1,800,000 distinct CDR3 sequences, 35% to 50% of them seen just once. V usage is TRBV27 and J usage is TRBJ1-5, with TRBD1 matching over 8 bases. This TCR was sampled from a human donor in good health. Sequenced: blood. Here the CDR3 reads CASSPFYGTGDNQPQHF. The CDR3 DNA reads TGTGCCAGCAGTCCGTTTTACGGGACAGGAGACAATCAGCCCCAGCATTTT.